In its sample, the clone carrying this T cell receptor (beta chain) was seen a few times. Its cognate antigen is unknown. The sample belongs to a study of T-cell memory formation after mild COVID-19. Overall study findings and caveats: In second-wave clones peaking day 37, SARS-CoV-2 specificity remained unconfirmed. Mostly located in CM and EM were contracting CD4+ clones, with contracting CD8+ clones located in EMRA. Memory cells collected pre-infection included some clones that later responded, suggesting cross-reactive memory joined.

Constant-segment primers and 5'RACE yielded cDNA libraries for TCR alpha and TCR beta, each carrying sample barcodes and UMIs. TCRdb processed the 5' RACE reads anew with MiXCR; each CDR3 protein has one entry. This table has 85,000 to 130,000 distinct CDR3 sequences, about 18% appearing once. V was clipped by 5 bases and J by 3 bases, with 10 bases between them. CDR1 is MNHNY and CDR2 is SVGAGI in the germline V gene (reference sequence). The CDR3 length is 13 residues. Sequencing input: PBMCs or a T cell subset sorted from them (not recorded which). The chain couples TRBV6-6 to TRBJ1-1; D is uncertain. The receptor comes from an adult woman who had mild COVID-19 (a few samples of this study predate the infection). Cell type and time point are not known. CDR3 DNA: TGTGCCAGCAGTCTTCGGGTGGACACTGAAGCTTTCTTT. This translates into CASSLRVDTEAFF.